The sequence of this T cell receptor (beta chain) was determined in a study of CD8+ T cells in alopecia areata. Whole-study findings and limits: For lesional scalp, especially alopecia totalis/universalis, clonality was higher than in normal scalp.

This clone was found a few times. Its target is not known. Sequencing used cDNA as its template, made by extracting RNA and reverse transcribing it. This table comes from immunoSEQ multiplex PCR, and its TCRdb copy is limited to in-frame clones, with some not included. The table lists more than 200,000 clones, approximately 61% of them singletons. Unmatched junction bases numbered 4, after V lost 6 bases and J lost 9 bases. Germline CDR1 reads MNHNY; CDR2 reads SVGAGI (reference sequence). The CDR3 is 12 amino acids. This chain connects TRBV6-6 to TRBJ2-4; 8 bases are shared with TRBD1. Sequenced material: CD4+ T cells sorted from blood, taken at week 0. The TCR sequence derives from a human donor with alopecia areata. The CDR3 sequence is CASSGQGGIQYF. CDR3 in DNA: TGTGCCAGCAGCGGACAGGGCGGCATTCAGTACTTC.